This T cell receptor beta chain came from a study of read filtering for tumor transcriptome and immune sequencing. Notes on the study in general: This fraction held mixed bone marrow immune cells after CD138-negative sorting.

This clonotype showed up many times. Its antigen is not identified. Trimming at V came to 1 base and at J to 3 bases, leaving 3 bases not matched to a gene. This CDR3 region has 14 residues. Germline V gene data show CDR1 as DFQATT and CDR2 as SNEGSKA (reference sequence). This library used around 400 ng RNA and molecular barcoded adaptors spanning alpha/delta and beta/gamma chains. From the reads, TCRdb called clonotypes with MiXCR, one entry per CDR3 protein. This sample yields tens of thousands of distinct CDR3 sequences, of which roughly a fifth are seen a single time; more than 13% belongs to the top ten.

This clonotype originated in a donor at least 40 years old with multiple myeloma. The rearrangement links TRBV20-1 to TRBJ2-7; 10 bases fit TRBD2. Material: a population of CD138-negative cells sorted from bone marrow. The CDR3 region is CSARVTSGVYEQYF. The CDR3 nucleotides are TGCAGTGCTAGAGTAACTAGCGGGGTCTACGAGCAGTACTTC.